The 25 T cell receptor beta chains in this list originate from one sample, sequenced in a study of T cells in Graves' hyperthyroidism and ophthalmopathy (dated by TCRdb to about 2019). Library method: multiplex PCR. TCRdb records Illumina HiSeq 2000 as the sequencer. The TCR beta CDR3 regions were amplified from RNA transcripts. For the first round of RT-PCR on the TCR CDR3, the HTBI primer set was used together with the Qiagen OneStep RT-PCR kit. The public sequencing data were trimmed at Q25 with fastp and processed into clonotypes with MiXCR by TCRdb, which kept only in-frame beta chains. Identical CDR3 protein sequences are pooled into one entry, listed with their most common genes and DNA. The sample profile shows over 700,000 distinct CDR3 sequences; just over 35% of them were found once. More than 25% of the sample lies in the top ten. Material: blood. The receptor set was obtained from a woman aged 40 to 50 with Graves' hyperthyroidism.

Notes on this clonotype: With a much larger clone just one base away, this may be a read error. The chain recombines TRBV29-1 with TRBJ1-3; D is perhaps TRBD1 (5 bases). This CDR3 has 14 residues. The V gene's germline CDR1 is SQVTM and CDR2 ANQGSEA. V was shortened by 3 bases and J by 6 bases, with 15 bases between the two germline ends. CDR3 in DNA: TGCAGCGTTGAGGGGGGGGAGACTGCAAACACCATATATTTT. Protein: CSVEGGETANTIYF.

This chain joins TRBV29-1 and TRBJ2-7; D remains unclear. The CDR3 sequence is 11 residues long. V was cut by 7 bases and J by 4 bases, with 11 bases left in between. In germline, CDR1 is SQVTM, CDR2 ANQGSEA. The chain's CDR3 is CSGRINYEQYF. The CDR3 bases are TGCAGCGGGCGCATAAATTACGAGCAGTACTTC.

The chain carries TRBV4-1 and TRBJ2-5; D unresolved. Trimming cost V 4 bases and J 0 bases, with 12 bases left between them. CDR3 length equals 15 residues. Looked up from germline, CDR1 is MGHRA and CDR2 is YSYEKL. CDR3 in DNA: TGCGCCAGCAGCCCGGTGACCGGCCACCAAGAGACCCAGTACTTC. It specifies CASSPVTGHQETQYF.

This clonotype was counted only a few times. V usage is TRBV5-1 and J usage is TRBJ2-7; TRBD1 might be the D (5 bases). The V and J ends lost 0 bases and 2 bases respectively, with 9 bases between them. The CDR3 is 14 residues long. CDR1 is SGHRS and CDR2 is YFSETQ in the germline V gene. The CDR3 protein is CASSLEGPPYEQYF. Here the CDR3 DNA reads TGCGCCAGCAGCTTGGAGGGGCCCCCCTACGAGCAGTACTTC.

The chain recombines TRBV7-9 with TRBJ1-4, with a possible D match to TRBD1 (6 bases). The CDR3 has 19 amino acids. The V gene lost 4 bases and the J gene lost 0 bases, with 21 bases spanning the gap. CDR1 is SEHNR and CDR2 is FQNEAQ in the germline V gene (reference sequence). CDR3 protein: CASSSPGATASATNEKLFF. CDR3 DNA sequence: TGTGCCAGCAGCTCCCCAGGGGCCACGGCGAGTGCAACTAATGAAAAACTGTTTTTT. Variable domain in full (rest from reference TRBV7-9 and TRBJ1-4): DTGVSQNPRHKITKRGQNVTFRCDPISEHNRLYWYRQTLGQGPEFLTYFQNEAQLEKSRLLSDRFSAERPKGSFSTLEIQRTEQGDSAMYLCASSSPGATASATNEKLFFGSGTQLSVL.

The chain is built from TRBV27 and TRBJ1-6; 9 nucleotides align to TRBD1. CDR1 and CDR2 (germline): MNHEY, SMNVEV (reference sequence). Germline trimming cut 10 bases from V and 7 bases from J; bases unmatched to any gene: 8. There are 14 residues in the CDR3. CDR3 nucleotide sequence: TGTGCCACGTCCCCGGACAGGGGCAATTCACCCCTCCACTTT. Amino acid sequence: CATSPDRGNSPLHF.

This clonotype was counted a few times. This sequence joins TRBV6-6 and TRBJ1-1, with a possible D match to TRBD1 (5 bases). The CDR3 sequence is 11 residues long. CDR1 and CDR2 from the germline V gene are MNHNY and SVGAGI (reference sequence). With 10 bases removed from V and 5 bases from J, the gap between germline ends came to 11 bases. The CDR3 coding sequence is TGTGCCATCACCGGGACGACTGAAGCTTTCTTT. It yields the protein CAITGTTEAFF.

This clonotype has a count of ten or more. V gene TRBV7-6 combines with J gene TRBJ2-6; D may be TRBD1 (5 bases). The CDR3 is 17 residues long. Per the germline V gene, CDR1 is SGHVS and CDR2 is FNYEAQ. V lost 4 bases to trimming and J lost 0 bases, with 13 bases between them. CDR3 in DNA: TGTGCCAGCAGCTGGGAACAGGCTCCCTCTGGGGCCAACGTCCTGACTTTC. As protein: CASSWEQAPSGANVLTF.

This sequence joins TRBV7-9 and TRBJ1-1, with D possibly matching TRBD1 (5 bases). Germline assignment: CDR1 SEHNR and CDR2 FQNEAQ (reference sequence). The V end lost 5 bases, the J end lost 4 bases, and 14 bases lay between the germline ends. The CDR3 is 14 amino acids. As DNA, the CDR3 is TGTGCCAGCAGCCGAATCGGGGGTGGCACTGAAGCTTTCTTT. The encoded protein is CASSRIGGGTEAFF. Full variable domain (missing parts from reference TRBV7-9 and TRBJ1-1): DTGVSQNPRHKITKRGQNVTFRCDPISEHNRLYWYRQTLGQGPEFLTYFQNEAQLEKSRLLSDRFSAERPKGSFSTLEIQRTEQGDSAMYLCASSRIGGGTEAFFGQGTRLTVV.

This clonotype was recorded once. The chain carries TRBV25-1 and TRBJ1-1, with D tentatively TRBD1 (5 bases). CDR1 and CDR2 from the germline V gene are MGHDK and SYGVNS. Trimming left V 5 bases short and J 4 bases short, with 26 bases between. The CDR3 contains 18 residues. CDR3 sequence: CASSIGHPGGDRPTEAFF. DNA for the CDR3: TGTGCCAGCAGTATCGGACACCCCGGAGGAGACCGACCCACTGAAGCTTTCTTT.

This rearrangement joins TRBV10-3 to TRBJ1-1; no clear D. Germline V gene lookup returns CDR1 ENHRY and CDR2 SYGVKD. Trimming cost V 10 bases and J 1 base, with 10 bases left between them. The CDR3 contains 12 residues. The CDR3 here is CATSDANTEAFF. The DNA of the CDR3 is TGTGCCACCTCCGATGCGAACACTGAAGCTTTCTTT.

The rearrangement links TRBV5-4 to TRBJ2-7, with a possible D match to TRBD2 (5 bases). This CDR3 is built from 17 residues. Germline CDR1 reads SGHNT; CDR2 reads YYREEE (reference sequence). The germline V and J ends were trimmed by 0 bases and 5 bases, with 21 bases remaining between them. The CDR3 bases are TGTGCCAGCAGCTTGGGGTTTGTCTGGGGAGAGGTCAACGAGCAGTACTTC. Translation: CASSLGFVWGEVNEQYF.

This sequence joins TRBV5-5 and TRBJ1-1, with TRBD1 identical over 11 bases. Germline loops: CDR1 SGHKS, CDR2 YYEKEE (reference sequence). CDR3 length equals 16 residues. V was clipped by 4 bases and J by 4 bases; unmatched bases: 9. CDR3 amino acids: CASSIGQGADFTEAFF. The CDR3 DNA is TGTGCCAGCAGCATAGGACAGGGGGCCGACTTCACTGAAGCTTTCTTT.

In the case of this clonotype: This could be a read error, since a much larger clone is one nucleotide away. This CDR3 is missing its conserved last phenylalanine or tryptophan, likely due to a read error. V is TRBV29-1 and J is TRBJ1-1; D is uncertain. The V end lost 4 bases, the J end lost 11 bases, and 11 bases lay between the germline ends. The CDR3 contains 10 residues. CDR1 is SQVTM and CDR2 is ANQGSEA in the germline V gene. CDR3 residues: CSVARSVAFL. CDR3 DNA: TGCAGCGTTGCCCGGTCTGTTGCTTTCCTT.

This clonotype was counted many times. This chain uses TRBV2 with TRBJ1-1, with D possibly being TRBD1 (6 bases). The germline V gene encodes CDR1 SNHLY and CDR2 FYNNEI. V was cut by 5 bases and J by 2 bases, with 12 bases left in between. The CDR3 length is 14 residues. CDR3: CASSPGTPNTEAFF. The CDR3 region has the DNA TGTGCCAGCAGTCCCGGGACACCTAACACTGAAGCTTTCTTT. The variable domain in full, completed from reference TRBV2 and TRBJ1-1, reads EPEVTQTPSHQVTQMGQEVILRCVPISNHLYFYWYRQILGQKVEFLVSFYNNEISEKSEIFDDQFSVERPDGSNFTLKIRSTKLEDSAMYFCASSPGTPNTEAFFGQGTRLTVV.

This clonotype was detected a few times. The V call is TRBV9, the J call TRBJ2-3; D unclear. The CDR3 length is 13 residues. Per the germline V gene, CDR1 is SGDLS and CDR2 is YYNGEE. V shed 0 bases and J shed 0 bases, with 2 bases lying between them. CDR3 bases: TGTGCCAGCAGCGTAGTAAGCACAGATACGCAGTATTTT. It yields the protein CASSVVSTDTQYF.

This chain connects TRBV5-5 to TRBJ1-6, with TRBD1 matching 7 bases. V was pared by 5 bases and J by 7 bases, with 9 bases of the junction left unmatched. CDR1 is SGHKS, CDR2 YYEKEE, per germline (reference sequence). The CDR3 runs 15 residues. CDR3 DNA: TGTGCCAGCAGTCCTAAGGGACAGAGAAATTCACCCCTCCACTTT. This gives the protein CASSPKGQRNSPLHF.

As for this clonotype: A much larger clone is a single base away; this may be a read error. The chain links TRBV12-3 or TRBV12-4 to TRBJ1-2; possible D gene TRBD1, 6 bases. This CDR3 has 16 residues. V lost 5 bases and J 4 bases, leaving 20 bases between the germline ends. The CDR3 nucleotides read TGTGCCAGCAGTCCCCAGCTATCGGACAGATCCTATGGCTACACCTTC. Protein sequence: CASSPQLSDRSYGYTF.

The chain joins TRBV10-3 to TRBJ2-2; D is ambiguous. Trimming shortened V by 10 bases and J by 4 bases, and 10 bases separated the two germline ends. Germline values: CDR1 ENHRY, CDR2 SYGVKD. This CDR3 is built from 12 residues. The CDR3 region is CASSSATGELFF. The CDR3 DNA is TGTGCCAGCTCTTCCGCCACCGGGGAGCTGTTTTTT.

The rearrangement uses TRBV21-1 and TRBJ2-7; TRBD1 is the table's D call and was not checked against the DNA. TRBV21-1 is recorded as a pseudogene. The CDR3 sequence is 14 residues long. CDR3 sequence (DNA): TGTGCCAGCAGCAACAGACAGGGGGCGAGGGAGCAGTACTTC. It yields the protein CASSNRQGAREQYF.

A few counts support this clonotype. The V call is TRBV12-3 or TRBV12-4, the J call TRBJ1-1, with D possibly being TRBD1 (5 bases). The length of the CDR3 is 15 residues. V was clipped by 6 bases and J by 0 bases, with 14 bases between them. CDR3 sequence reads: CASSRGGTLNTEAFF. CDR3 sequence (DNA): TGTGCCAGCAGCCGGGGGGGAACTTTGAACACTGAAGCTTTCTTT.

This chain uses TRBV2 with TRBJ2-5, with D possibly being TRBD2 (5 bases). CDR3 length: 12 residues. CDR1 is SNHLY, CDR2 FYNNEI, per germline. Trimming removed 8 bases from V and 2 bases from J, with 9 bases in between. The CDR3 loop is CASETGQETQYF. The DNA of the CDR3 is TGTGCCAGCGAAACGGGGCAAGAGACCCAGTACTTC.

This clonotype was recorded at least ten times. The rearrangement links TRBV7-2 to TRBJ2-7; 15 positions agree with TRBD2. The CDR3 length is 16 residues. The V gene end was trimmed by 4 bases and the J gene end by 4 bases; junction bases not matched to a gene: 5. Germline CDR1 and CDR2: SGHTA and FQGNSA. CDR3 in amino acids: CASSSLGLAGGYEQYF. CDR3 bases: TGTGCCAGCAGCTCCCTAGGACTAGCGGGAGGGTACGAGCAGTACTTC. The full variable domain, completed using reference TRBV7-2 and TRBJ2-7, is GAGVSQSPSNKVTEKGKDVELRCDPISGHTALYWYRQSLGQGLEFLIYFQGNSAPDKSGLPSDRFSAERTGGSVSTLTIQRTQQEDSAVYLCASSSLGLAGGYEQYFGPGTRLTVT.

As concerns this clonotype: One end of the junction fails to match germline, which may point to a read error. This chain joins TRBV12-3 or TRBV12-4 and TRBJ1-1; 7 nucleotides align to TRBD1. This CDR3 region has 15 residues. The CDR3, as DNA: TGTGCCATCAGTAAACAGGGGCACCCGAGCACTGAAGCTTTCTTT. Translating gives CAISKQGHPSTEAFF.

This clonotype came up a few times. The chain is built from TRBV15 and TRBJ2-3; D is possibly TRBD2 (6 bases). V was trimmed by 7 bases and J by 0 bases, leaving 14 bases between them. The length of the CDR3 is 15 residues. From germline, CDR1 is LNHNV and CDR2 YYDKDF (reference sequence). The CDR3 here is CATTVGGRSTDTQYF. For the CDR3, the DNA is TGTGCCACCACCGTCGGGGGACGAAGCACAGATACGCAGTATTTT.